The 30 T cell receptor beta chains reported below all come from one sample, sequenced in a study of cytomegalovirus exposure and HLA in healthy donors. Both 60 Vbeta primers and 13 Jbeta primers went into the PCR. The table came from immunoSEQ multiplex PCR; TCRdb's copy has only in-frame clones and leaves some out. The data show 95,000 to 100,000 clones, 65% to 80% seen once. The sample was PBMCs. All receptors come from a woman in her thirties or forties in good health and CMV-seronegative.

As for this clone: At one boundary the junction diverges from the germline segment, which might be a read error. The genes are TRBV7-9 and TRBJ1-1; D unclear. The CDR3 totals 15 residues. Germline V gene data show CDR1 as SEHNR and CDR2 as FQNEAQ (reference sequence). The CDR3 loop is CASSPNVLVSSGFSF. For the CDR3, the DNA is TGTGCCAGCAGCCCCAATGTTTTGGTGTCCTCGGGGTTTTCATTT.

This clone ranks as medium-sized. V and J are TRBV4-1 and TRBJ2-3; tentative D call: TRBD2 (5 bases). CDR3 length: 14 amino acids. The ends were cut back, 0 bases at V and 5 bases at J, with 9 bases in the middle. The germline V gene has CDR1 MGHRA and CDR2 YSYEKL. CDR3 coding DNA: TGCGCCAGCAGCCAAGAGACCGGGGAAGATACGCAGTATTTT. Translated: CASSQETGEDTQYF.

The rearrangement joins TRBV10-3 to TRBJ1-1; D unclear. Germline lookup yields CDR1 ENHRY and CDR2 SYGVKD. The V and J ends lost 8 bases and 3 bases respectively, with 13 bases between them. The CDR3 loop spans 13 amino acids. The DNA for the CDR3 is TGTGCCATCGGGCGGGAAAAGGACACTGAAGCTTTCTTT. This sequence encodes CAIGREKDTEAFF.

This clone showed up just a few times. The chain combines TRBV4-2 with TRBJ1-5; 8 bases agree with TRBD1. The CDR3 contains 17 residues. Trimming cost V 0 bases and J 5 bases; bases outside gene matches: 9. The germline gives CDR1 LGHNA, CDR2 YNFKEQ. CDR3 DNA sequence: TGTGCCAGCAGCCAAGATGGGGGGGCAGGGGGCGATCAGCCCCAGCATTTT. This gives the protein CASSQDGGAGGDQPQHF.

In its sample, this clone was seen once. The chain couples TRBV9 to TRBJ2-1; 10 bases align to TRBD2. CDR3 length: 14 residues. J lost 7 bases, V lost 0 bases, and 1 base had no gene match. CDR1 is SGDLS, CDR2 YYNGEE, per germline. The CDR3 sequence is CASSVDSGRNEQFF. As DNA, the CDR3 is TGTGCCAGCAGCGTAGATAGCGGGAGGAATGAGCAGTTCTTC. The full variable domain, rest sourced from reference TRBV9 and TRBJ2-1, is DSGVTQTPKHLITATGQRVTLRCSPRSGDLSVYWYQQSLDQGLQFLIQYYNGEERAKGNILERFSAQQFPDLHSELNLSSLELGDSALYFCASSVDSGRNEQFFGPGTRLTVL.

CDR3 in amino acids: CASSESGGQPQHF. CDR3 nucleotide sequence: TGTGCCAGCAGTGAATCGGGAGGTCAGCCCCAGCATTTT. The chain has TRBV6-4 and TRBJ1-5; D is uncertain. This CDR3 contains 13 residues. The germline gives CDR1 MRHNA, CDR2 SNTAGT. V dropped 3 bases and J dropped 6 bases, with 9 bases sitting between them.

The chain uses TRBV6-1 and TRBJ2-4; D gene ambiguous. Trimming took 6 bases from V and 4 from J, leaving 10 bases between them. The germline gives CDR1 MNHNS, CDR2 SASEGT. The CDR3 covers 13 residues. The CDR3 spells CASRSTEKNIQYF. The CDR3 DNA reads TGTGCCAGCAGGAGTACTGAAAAAAACATTCAGTACTTC.

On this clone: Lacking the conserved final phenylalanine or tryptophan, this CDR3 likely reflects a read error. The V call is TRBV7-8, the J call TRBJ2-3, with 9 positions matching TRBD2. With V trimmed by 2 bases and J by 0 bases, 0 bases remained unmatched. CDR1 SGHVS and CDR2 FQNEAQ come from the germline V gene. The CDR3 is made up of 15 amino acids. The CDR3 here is CASSLTSGSTDTQYL. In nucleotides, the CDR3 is TGTGCCAGCAGCTTAACTAGCGGGAGCACAGATACGCAGTATCTT.

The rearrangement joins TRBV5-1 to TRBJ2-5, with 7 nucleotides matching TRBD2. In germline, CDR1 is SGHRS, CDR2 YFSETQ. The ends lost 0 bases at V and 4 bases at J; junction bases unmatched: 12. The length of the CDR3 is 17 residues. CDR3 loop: CASSLGGSSGAAETQYF. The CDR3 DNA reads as TGCGCCAGCAGCTTGGGAGGGTCCAGCGGGGCGGCAGAGACCCAGTACTTC. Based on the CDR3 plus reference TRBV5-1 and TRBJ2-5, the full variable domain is KAGVTQTPRYLIKTRGQQVTLSCSPISGHRSVSWYQQTPGQGLQFLFEYFSETQRNKGNFPGRFSGRQFSNSRSEMNVSTLELGDSALYLCASSLGGSSGAAETQYFGPGTRLLVL.

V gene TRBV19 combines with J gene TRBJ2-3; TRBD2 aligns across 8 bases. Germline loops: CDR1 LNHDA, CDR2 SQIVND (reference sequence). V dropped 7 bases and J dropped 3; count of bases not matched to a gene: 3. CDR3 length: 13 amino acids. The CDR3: CASNSGTTDTQYF. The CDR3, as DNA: TGTGCCAGTAATAGCGGGACGACAGATACGCAGTATTTT.

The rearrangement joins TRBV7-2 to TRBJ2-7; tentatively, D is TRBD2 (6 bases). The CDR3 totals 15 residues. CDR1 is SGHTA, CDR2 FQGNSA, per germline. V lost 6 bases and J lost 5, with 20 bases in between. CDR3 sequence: CASSRPGLRSHEQYF. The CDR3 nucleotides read TGTGCCAGCAGTCGGCCGGGACTCCGTTCCCACGAGCAGTACTTC.

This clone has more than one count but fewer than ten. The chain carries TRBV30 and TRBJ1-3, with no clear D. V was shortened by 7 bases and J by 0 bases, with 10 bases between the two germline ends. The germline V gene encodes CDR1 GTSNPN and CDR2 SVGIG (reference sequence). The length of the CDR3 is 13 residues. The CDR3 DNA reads TGTGCCTTCACACCGGGCTCTGGAAACACCATATATTTT. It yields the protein CAFTPGSGNTIYF.

This CDR3 reads CASGLTRYEQYF. In DNA form, the CDR3 reads TGTGCCAGCGGCCTGACACGGTACGAGCAGTACTTC. The J gene is TRBJ2-5, the V gene TRBV25-1; D unresolved. The assigned J gene may be wrong: the sequence end matches TRBJ2-7 better. The CDR3 spans 12 residues. Germline V gene lookup returns CDR1 MGHDK and CDR2 SYGVNS.

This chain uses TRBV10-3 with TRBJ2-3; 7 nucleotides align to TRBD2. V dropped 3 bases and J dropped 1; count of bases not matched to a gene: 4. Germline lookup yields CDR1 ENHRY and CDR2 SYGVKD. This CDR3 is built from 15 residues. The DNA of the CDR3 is TGTGCCATCAGTGATGGCGGGGGAGGCACAGATACGCAGTATTTT. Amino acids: CAISDGGGGTDTQYF.

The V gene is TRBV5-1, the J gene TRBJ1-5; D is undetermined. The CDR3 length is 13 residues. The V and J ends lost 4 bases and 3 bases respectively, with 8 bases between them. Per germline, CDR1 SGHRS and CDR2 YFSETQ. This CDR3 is CASSRGDNQPQHF. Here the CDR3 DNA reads TGCGCCAGCAGCCGCGGTGACAATCAGCCCCAGCATTTT.

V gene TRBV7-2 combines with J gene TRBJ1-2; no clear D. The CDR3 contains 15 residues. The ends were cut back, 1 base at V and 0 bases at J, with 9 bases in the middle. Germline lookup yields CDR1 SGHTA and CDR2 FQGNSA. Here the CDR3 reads CASSLVPQTNYGYTF. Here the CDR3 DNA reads TGTGCCAGCAGCTTAGTACCGCAGACTAACTATGGCTACACCTTC. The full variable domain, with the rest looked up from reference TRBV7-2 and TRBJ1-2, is GAGVSQSPSNKVTEKGKDVELRCDPISGHTALYWYRQSLGQGLEFLIYFQGNSAPDKSGLPSDRFSAERTGGSVSTLTIQRTQQEDSAVYLCASSLVPQTNYGYTFGSGTRLTVV.

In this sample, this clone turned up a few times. The CDR3 loop reads CASIFTDTQYF. CDR3 DNA: TGTGCCAGCATATTCACAGATACGCAGTATTTT. The chain combines TRBV25-1 with TRBJ2-3; D not certain. Germline CDR1 MGHDK, CDR2 SYGVNS. V gave up 7 bases and J gave up 2 bases, with 4 bases separating them. The CDR3 covers 11 residues.

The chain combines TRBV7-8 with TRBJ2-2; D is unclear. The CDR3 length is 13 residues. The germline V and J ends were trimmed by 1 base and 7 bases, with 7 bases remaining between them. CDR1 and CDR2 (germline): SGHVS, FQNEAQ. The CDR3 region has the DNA TGTGCCAGCAGCTTAGGGTTCAGCGGGGAGCTGTTTTTT. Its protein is CASSLGFSGELFF.

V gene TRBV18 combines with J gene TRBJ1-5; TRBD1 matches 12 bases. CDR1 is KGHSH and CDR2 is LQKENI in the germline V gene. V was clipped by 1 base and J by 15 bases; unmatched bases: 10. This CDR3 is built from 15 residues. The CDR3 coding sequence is TGTGCCAGCTCACCACAGGGGACAGGGGGCATCGCTATGCATTTT. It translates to CASSPQGTGGIAMHF.

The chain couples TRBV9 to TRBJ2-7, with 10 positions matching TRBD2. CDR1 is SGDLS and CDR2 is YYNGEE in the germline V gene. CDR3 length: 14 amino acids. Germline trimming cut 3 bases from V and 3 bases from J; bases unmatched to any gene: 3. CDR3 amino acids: CASSALAGGYEQYF. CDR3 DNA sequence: TGTGCCAGCAGCGCCTTAGCGGGAGGCTACGAGCAGTACTTC. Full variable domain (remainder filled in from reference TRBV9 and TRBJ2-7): DSGVTQTPKHLITATGQRVTLRCSPRSGDLSVYWYQQSLDQGLQFLIQYYNGEERAKGNILERFSAQQFPDLHSELNLSSLELGDSALYFCASSALAGGYEQYFGPGTRLTVT.

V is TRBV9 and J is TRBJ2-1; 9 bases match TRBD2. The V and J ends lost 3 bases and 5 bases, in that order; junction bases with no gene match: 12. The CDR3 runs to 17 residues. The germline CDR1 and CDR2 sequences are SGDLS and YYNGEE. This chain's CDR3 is CASSALRGGGLNNEQFF. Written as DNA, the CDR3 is TGTGCCAGCAGCGCACTGCGCGGGGGGGGCCTTAACAATGAGCAGTTCTTC.

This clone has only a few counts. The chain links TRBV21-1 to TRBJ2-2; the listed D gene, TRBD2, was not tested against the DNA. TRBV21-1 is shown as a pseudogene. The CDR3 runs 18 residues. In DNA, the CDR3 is TGTGCCAGCAGCAAAGCAGGTATCAGCGGGGGGGCGGCCGGGGAGCTGTTTTTT. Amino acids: CASSKAGISGGAAGELFF.

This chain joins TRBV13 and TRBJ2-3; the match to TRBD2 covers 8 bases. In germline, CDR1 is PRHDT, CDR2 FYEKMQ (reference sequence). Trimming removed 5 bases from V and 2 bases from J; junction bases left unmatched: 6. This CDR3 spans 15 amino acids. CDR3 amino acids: CASSVRGGPTDTQYF. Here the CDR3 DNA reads TGTGCCAGCAGCGTCCGGGGGGGACCCACAGATACGCAGTATTTT.

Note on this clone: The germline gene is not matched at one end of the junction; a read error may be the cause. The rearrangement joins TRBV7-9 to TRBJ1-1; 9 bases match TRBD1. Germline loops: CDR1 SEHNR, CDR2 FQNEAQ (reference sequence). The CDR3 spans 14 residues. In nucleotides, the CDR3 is TGTTCCAGCAGCGGACGACAGGGGGGATTTGAAGCTTTCTTT. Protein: CSSSGRQGGFEAFF.

CDR3 sequence reads: CASSLRTSGGITDTQYF. CDR3 DNA sequence: TGTGCCAGCAGTTTAAGGACTAGCGGGGGAATCACAGATACGCAGTATTTT. The J gene is TRBJ2-3, the V gene TRBV27; TRBD2 matches at 13 bases. Germline loops: CDR1 MNHEY, CDR2 SMNVEV (reference sequence). V trimming: 2 bases; J trimming: 2 bases; junction bases outside the gene matches: 4. This CDR3 spans 17 amino acids.

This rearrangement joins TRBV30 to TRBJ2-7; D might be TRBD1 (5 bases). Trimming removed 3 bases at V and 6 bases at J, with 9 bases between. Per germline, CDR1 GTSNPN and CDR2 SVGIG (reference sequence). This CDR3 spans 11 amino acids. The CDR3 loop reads CAWSRALEQYF. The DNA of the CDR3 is TGTGCCTGGAGCAGGGCCCTCGAGCAGTACTTC.

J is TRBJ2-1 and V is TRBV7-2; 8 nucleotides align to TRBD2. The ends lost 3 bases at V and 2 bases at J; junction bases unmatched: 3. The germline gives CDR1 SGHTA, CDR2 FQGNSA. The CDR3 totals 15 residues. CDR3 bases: TGTGCCAGCAGCTTCGAAGCGGGGGCCTACAATGAGCAGTTCTTC. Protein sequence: CASSFEAGAYNEQFF. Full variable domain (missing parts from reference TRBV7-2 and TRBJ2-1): GAGVSQSPSNKVTEKGKDVELRCDPISGHTALYWYRQSLGQGLEFLIYFQGNSAPDKSGLPSDRFSAERTGGSVSTLTIQRTQQEDSAVYLCASSFEAGAYNEQFFGPGTRLTVL.

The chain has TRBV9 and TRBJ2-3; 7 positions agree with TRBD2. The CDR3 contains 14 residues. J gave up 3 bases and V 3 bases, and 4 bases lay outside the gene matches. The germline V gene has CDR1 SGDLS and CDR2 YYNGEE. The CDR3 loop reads CASSAGLVTDTQYF. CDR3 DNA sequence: TGTGCCAGCAGCGCAGGACTAGTGACAGATACGCAGTATTTT.

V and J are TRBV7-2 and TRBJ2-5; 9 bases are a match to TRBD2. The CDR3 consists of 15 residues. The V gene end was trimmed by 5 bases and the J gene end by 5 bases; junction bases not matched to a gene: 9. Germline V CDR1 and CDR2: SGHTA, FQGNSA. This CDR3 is CASSLRTSVGETQYF. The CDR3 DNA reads TGTGCCAGCAGCCTGCGGACTAGCGTGGGGGAGACCCAGTACTTC.

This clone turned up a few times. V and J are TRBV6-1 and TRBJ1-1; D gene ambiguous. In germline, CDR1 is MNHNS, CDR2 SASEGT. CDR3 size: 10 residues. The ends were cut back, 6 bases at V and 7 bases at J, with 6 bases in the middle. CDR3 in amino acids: CASREYEAFF. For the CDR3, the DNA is TGTGCCAGCAGAGAATATGAAGCTTTCTTT.